These 9 T cell receptor beta chains were sequenced from one sample in a study of cytomegalovirus exposure and HLA in healthy donors. The PCR had 60 Vbeta and 13 Jbeta primers. Some clones are missing from TCRdb's copy, which holds only in-frame ones; the method was immunoSEQ multiplex PCR. The sample holds some 150,000 clones, around 79% seen once. The material sequenced was PBMCs. The receptors were gathered from a man aged 35 to 55 in good health and CMV-seronegative.

V usage is TRBV19 and J usage is TRBJ2-3; tentative D call: TRBD1 (6 bases). Germline CDR1 and CDR2: LNHDA and SQIVND (reference sequence). The V end lost 4 bases, the J end lost 11 bases, and 16 bases lay between the germline ends. The CDR3 has 13 residues. CDR3 nucleotides: TGTGCCAGTAGTACCCTACAGGGCCCCGGGCAGTATTTT. The encoded protein is CASSTLQGPGQYF.

The V call is TRBV7-8, the J call TRBJ2-6; D uncertain. The CDR3 runs 14 residues. V was pared by 6 bases and J by 0 bases, with 6 bases between. The germline CDR1 and CDR2 sequences are SGHVS and FQNEAQ. The CDR3 loop reads CASRQDSGANVLTF. The CDR3 DNA follows: TGTGCCAGCAGGCAGGACTCTGGGGCCAACGTCCTGACTTTC.

The J gene is TRBJ1-5, the V gene TRBV28; D is uncertain. Trimming took 1 base from V and 3 from J, leaving 13 bases between them. The germline V gene has CDR1 MDHEN and CDR2 SYDVKM. The CDR3 consists of 16 residues. The CDR3 DNA follows: TGTGCCAGCAGTTTATACCGGTCCCCACTCAATCAGCCCCAGCATTTT. Translated, it gives CASSLYRSPLNQPQHF. Using reference TRBV28 and TRBJ1-5 for the parts outside the CDR3, the full variable domain is DVKVTQSSRYLVKRTGEKVFLECVQDMDHENMFWYRQDPGLGLRLIYFSYDVKMKEKGDIPEGYSVSREKKERFSLILESASTNQTSMYLCASSLYRSPLNQPQHFGDGTRLSIL.

V gene TRBV18 combines with J gene TRBJ1-5; no definite D call. V lost 3 bases to trimming and J lost 5 bases, with 17 bases between them. The CDR3 is 16 residues long. Germline V gene data show CDR1 as KGHSH and CDR2 as LQKENI. The CDR3 loop is CASSPIGVGRDQPQHF. As DNA, the CDR3 is TGTGCCAGCTCACCGATAGGAGTCGGGCGGGATCAGCCCCAGCATTTT.

The genes are TRBV5-8 and TRBJ1-6, with no clear D. CDR3 size: 17 residues. V dropped 3 bases and J dropped 9 bases, with 22 bases sitting between them. Germline V lookup: CDR1 SGHTS, CDR2 YDEGEE. The CDR3 sequence is CASSYSFGGIESSPLHF. The CDR3 nucleotides read TGTGCCAGCAGCTACAGTTTTGGAGGGATTGAGAGTTCACCCCTCCACTTT.

The gene calls are TRBV11-3 and TRBJ2-3, with D possibly being TRBD2 (6 bases). V dropped 4 bases and J dropped 1 base, with 15 bases sitting between them. Germline V CDR1 and CDR2: SGHNT, YENEEA. The CDR3 is 16 residues long. The CDR3 region is CASSSGLPGGTDTQYF. Here the CDR3 DNA reads TGTGCCAGCAGCTCGGGACTCCCTGGGGGCACAGATACGCAGTATTTT.

The rearrangement joins TRBV7-6 to TRBJ2-7; tentatively, D is TRBD1 (6 bases). The length of the CDR3 is 14 residues. From germline, CDR1 is SGHVS and CDR2 FNYEAQ. Deletions cut 5 bases from V and 4 bases from J, with 15 bases between. CDR3 loop: CASSPTGARYEQYF. CDR3 DNA sequence: TGTGCCAGCAGCCCGACAGGCGCCAGGTACGAGCAGTACTTC.

The V and J genes are TRBV6-1 and TRBJ1-5, with 8 positions matching TRBD1. With 6 bases clipped from V and 6 bases from J, the junction kept 7 bases outside the gene matches. Germline CDR1 is MNHNS and CDR2 is SASEGT. This CDR3 has 14 amino acids. CDR3 DNA sequence: TGTGCCAGCAGCTTGGACAGGGCGCCTCAGCCCCAGCATTTT. This encodes CASSLDRAPQPQHF.

The chain couples TRBV7-2 to TRBJ2-5, with D possibly TRBD1 on 6 matching bases. The CDR3 extends over 14 amino acids. CDR1 SGHTA and CDR2 FQGNSA come from the germline V gene. Deletions cut 1 base from V and 2 bases from J, with 8 bases between. The CDR3 reads CASSLGGTQETQYF. CDR3 nucleotide sequence: TGTGCCAGCAGCTTAGGGGGGACACAAGAGACCCAGTACTTC.